The clone carrying this T cell receptor beta chain appeared once. V was pared by 6 bases and J by 1 base, with 6 bases of the junction left unmatched. The CDR3 is made up of 15 amino acids. CDR1 and CDR2 (germline): MNHEY, SVGAGI. Alongside a J-beta primer mix, a sample-barcoded 5' primer served in a second PCR lasting about 7 to 12 cycles. TCRdb processed the 5' RACE reads anew with MiXCR; each CDR3 protein has one entry. The data contain hundreds of thousands of distinct CDR3 sequences, approximately 59% of them seen just once; the ten biggest clones take up roughly 34%. This record comes from a study of blood T cells in healthy people across ages. About the study: There was about one barcoded beta molecule captured by template switching per two T cells.

Sequencing used blood. The rearrangement joins TRBV6-5 to TRBJ2-3, with 8 bases matching TRBD2. The receptor's source is a man aged 55 to 69 in good health. CDR3 nucleotides: TGTGCCAGCAGAAATCGGGGGGGCGGCACAGATACGCAGTATTTT. It translates to CASRNRGGGTDTQYF.